This passage covers 3 T cell receptor beta chains from one sample sequenced in a study of T cell repertoires in cytomegalovirus infection. One entry per CDR3 protein results from TCRdb running MiXCR on the reads. Here the sample spans under 250,000 distinct CDR3 sequences, 6% to 8% being singletons. The sequenced sample was PBMCs. These receptors were obtained from a human donor in good health (CMV status not recorded). Some clones in this sample may be carry-over from other donors' samples.

This clonotype showed up many times. The chain carries TRBV7-6 and TRBJ1-1, with TRBD1 as a possible D gene (5 bases). Trimming took 5 bases from V and 3 from J, leaving 13 bases between them. The germline V gene encodes CDR1 SGHVS and CDR2 FNYEAQ. This CDR3 is built from 14 residues. The CDR3 loop reads CASSPPGQDTEAFF. The CDR3 DNA follows: TGTGCCAGCAGCCCCCCGGGGCAAGACACTGAAGCTTTCTTT.

This clonotype has just a few counts. The chain joins TRBV28 to TRBJ1-4, with D tentatively TRBD1 (5 bases). This CDR3 region has 12 residues. Germline V CDR1 and CDR2: MDHEN, SYDVKM. V lost 7 bases to trimming and J lost 8 bases, with 11 bases between them. CDR3 coding DNA: TGTGCCAGCATGCAGGGTAAAGAAAAACTGTTTTTT. Protein product: CASMQGKEKLFF.

This clonotype has ten or more counts. The chain joins TRBV7-2 to TRBJ1-1; no clear D. CDR1 and CDR2 (germline): SGHTA, FQGNSA. CDR3 length: 13 residues. The V end was cut by 4 bases, the J end by 3 bases, with 9 bases between. For the CDR3, the DNA is TGTGCCAGCAGCTCCGAAGGAGACACTGAAGCTTTCTTT. This translates into CASSSEGDTEAFF.